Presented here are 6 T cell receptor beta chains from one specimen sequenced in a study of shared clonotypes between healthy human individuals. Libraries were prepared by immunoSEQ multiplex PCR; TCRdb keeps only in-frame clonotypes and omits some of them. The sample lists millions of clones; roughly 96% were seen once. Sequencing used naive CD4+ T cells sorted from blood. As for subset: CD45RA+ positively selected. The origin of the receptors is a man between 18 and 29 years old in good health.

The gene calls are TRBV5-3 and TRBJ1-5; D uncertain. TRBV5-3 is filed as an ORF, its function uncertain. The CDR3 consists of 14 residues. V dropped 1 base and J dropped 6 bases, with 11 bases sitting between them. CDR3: CARSLSQLGQPQHF. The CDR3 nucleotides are TGTGCCAGAAGCTTGTCCCAACTAGGTCAGCCCCAGCATTTT.

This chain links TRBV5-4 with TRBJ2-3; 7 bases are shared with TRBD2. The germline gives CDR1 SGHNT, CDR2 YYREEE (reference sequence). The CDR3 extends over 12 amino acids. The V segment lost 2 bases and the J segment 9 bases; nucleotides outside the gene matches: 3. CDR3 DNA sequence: TGTGCCAGCAGCTTAGCGGGGCGCACGCAGTATTTT. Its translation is CASSLAGRTQYF.

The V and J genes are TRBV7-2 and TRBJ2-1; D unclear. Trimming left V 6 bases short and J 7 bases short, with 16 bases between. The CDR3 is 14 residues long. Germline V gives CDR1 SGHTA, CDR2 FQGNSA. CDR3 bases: TGTGCCAGCAGGGGCCCCTGGCTTTTTAATGAGCAGTTCTTC. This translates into CASRGPWLFNEQFF.

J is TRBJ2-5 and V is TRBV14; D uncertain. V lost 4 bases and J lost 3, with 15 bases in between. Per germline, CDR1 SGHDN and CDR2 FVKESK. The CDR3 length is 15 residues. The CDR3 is CASSPGRWVEETQYF. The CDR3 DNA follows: TGTGCCAGCAGCCCGGGTCGTTGGGTAGAAGAGACCCAGTACTTC.

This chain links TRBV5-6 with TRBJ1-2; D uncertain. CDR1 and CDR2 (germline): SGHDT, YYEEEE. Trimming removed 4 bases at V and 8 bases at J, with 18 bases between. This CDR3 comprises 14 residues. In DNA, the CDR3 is TGTGCCAGCAGCCCGACGGCCAGCAGCTACGGCTACACCTTC. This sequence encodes CASSPTASSYGYTF.

CDR3 sequence: CASSPDQGSYGYTF. CDR3 coding DNA: TGTGCCAGCAGTCCCGACCAGGGGTCCTATGGCTACACCTTC. V is TRBV28 and J is TRBJ1-2; D is perhaps TRBD1 (6 bases). This CDR3 comprises 14 residues. Germline CDR1 and CDR2: MDHEN and SYDVKM. Trimming cost V 5 bases and J 4 bases, with 14 bases left between them.